The source of this T cell receptor beta chain is a study of CD8+CD57+ T cells in acquired aplastic anemia. Overall study: DNA per sorted CD4+ or CD8+ sample ranged about 0.2 to 30 ug, averaging about 3 ug.

Genomic DNA, serving as template, underwent TCR beta VDJ and CDR3 profiling. TCRdb redid the calling of the reads with MiXCR, one entry per CDR3 protein. The sample comprises under 350,000 distinct CDR3 sequences, roughly 50% of which are singletons, and less than 9.5% rests with the top ten. The CDR3 loop spans 19 amino acids. CDR1 is SGHNT, CDR2 YYREEE, per germline (reference sequence). V shed 0 bases and J 3 bases; nucleotides not matched to a gene: 13. Study-wide results and caveats: Statistical testing detected no significant gap in CD8+ Simpson's diversity between patients and controls. Shared by patients and controls, roughly 28 CD8+ CDR3s were abundant in patients.

As for this clonotype: The antigen is not known.

The sequencing sample was made of sorted CD4+, CD8+, or CD8+CD57+ T cells (not recorded which) from PBMCs. This TCR derives from a human donor with severe aplastic anemia or a healthy control (not recorded which). The chain recombines TRBV5-4 with TRBJ2-7; 12 bases map to TRBD1. The CDR3 coding sequence is TGTGCCAGCAGCTTGGCCGGGACAGGGGGCGTAGGAGCTTACTACGAGCAGTACTTC. Amino acids: CASSLAGTGGVGAYYEQYF.